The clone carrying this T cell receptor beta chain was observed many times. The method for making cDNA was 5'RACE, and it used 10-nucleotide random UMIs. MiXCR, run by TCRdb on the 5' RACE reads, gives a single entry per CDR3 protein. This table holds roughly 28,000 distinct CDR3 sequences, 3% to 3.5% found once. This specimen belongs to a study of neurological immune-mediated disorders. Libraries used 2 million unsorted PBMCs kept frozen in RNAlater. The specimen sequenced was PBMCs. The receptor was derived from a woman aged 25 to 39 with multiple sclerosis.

The CDR3 region has the DNA TGTGCCAGCAGCTCGACAGGGGCTGGAAACACCATATATTTT. This encodes CASSSTGAGNTIYF. The rearrangement joins TRBV7-2 to TRBJ1-3; 8 positions agree with TRBD1. In germline, CDR1 is SGHTA, CDR2 FQGNSA. Trimming took 4 bases from V and 2 from J; bases not matched to a gene: 1. This CDR3 is 14 amino acids long.